This T cell receptor beta chain is from a study of T-cell reconstitution after alpha-beta-depleted transplantation in children. This CDR3 contains 13 residues. V gave up 3 bases and J gave up 3 bases, with 8 bases separating them. As it was prepared, the TCRbeta library received unique molecular identifiers. TCRdb re-called the PCR reads through MiXCR, storing one row per CDR3 protein. The sample comprises 780,000 or so distinct CDR3 sequences, roughly 16% of which are singletons, and roughly 5% rests with the top ten. The study, taken as a whole, reports: T-cell counts and diversity were attributed mostly to newly produced T cells one year after transplant. Surviving recipient cells, namely T cells and thymic progenitors, were the source of high day-60 TCRbeta diversity in some patients. Alpha-beta T cells about two months after transplant reportedly derived from several hundred expanded graft clones.

About this clonotype: The antigen is not known.

This specimen was PBMCs, mostly from graft donor cells, taken 360 days after TCRalphabeta/CD19-depleted stem cell transplant. The sequence derives from a male patient under 18 who had a stem cell transplant for acute lymphoblastic leukemia, so the T cells may come from the graft donor. The chain carries TRBV12-3 or TRBV12-4 and TRBJ2-5; D is uncertain. CDR3 loop: CASSFVPKETQYF. DNA for the CDR3: TGTGCCAGCAGTTTCGTTCCCAAAGAGACCCAGTACTTC.